This T cell receptor beta chain came from a study of blood T cell repertoires in COVID-19. Study processing details: The assay estimated nucleated cells by amplifying reference gene primers. The table came from immunoSEQ multiplex PCR; TCRdb's copy has only in-frame clones and leaves some out. Clonal size and the V and J genes are those of that table, whereas D and trimming came from the DNA. The sample has 250,000 to 400,000 clones, 85% to 90% seen once; the top ten hold roughly 2.9%. V was pared by 5 bases and J by 6 bases, with 18 bases of the junction left unmatched. CDR1 and CDR2 from the germline V gene are SEHNR and FQNEAQ (reference sequence). The CDR3 contains 18 residues.

The V gene is TRBV7-9, the J gene TRBJ2-7, with TRBD2 identical over 11 bases. Sequencing input: peripheral blood. The sequence derives from a woman in her twenties or thirties with COVID-19, enrolled during active disease. The CDR3 DNA reads as TGTGCCAGCAGCGGGGGCCCCGGGACTAGCGGAGGCCAACGCGAGCAGTACTTC. This encodes CASSGGPGTSGGQREQYF.